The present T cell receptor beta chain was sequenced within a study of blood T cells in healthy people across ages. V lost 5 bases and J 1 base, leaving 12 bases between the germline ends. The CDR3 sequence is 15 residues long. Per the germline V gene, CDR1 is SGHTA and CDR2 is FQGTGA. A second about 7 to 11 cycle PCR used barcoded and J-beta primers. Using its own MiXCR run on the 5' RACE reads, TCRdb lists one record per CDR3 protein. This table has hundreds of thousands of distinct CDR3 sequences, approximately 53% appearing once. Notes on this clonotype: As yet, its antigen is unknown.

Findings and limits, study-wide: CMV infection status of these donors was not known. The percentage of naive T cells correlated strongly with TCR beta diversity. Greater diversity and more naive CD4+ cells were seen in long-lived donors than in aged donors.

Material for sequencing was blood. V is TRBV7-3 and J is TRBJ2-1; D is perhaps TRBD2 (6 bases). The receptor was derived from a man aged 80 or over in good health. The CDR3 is CASSIRLGSYNEQFF. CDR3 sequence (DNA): TGTGCCAGCAGCATACGACTAGGGTCCTACAATGAGCAGTTCTTC.